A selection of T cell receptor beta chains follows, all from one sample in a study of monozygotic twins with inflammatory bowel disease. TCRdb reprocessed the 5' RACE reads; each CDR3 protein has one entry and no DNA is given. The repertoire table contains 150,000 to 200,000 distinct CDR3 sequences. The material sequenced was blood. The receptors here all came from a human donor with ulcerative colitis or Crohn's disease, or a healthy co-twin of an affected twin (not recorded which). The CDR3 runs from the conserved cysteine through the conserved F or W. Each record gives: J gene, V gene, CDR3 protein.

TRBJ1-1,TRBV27,CASSFSGGLGNTEAFF
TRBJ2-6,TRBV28,CASSKTGLGSGANVLTF
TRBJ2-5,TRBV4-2,CASSQERTPLAGGRETQYF
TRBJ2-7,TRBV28,CASTMWGSYEQYF
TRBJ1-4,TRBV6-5,CASSYTGFNEKLFF
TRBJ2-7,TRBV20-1,CSARVVEAYEQYF
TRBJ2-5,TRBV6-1,CASSGRDRESVQETQYF
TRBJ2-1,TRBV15,CATSRDSPANEQFF
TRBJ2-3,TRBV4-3,CASSQDRGSTDTQYF
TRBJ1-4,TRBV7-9,CASSLGSGGGEKLFF
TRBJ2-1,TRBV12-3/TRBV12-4,CASRAPGGEQFF
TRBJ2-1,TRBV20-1,CSARLAGGTNEQFF
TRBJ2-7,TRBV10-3,CAITGQGRQQYF
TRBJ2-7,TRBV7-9,CASSLAEGSYEQYF
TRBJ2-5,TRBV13,CASSEGSRETQYF
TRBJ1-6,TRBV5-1,CASSFRDRGSNSPLHF